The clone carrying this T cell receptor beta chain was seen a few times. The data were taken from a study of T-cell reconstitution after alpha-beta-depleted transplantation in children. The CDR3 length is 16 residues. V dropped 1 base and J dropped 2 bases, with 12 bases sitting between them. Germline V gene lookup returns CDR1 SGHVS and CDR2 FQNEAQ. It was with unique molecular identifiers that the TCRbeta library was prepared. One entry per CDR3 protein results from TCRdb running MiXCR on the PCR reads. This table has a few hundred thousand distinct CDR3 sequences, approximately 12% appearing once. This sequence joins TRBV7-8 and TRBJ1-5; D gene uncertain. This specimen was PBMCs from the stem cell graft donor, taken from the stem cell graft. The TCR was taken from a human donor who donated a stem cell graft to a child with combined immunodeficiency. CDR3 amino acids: CASSLESARGNQPQHF. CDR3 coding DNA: TGTGCCAGCAGCTTAGAGAGCGCTCGAGGCAATCAGCCCCAGCATTTT.